The clone carrying this TCR beta chain occurred once. What it binds is unknown. The CDR3 length is 14 residues. V was pared by 0 bases and J by 8 bases, with 14 bases between. The germline gives CDR1 SGHNT, CDR2 YYREEE (reference sequence). These data belong to a study of post-analysis software for immune sequencing data. Study-wide points: Five or six TRBV segments were significantly more frequent in patients than in controls. TRBV5-6, TRBV5-1 and TRBV20-1 were among these segments. Samples prepared in the same batch strongly co-clustered by F measure. Versus controls, multiple sclerosis patients showed significantly lower diversity (normalized Chao1).

Unique molecular identifiers were carried by the TCR beta cDNA libraries. One entry per CDR3 protein results from TCRdb running MiXCR on the PCR reads. Of roughly 870,000 distinct CDR3 sequences listed, approximately 50% are singletons. This chain uses TRBV5-4 with TRBJ1-2; D call uncertain. This receptor was obtained from a girl between 10 and 17 years old with multiple sclerosis. The sequencing input was blood. CDR3 region: CASSLALEGSGYTF. The CDR3 nucleotides read TGTGCCAGCAGCTTGGCCCTAGAGGGAAGCGGCTACACCTTC. The full variable domain, in which reference TRBV5-4 and TRBJ1-2 provide the parts outside the CDR3, is ETGVTQSPTHLIKTRGQQVTLRCSSQSGHNTVSWYQQALGQGPQFIFQYYREEENGRGNFPPRFSGLQFPNYSSELNVNALELDDSALYLCASSLALEGSGYTFGSGTRLTVV.